The next 12 T cell receptor beta chains were all read from a single sample in a study of T cell responses to AZD1222 COVID-19 vaccine. Method: immunoSEQ multiplex PCR; TCRdb's copy keeps in-frame clones and lacks some. The data contain 89,000 or so clones, under 95% of them singletons. Sequenced here: peripheral blood, sampled 28 days after the second AZD1222 dose. These receptors all come from an adult who received the AZD1222 COVID-19 vaccine.

A few counts support this clone. J is TRBJ1-5 and V is TRBV4-1; D is undetermined. The CDR3 is made up of 17 amino acids. From germline, CDR1 is MGHRA and CDR2 YSYEKL. Trimming left V 4 bases short and J 9 bases short, with 25 bases between. CDR3: CASSLIDMGISKGPQHF. The CDR3 DNA reads as TGCGCCAGCAGCCTTATAGACATGGGCATCTCAAAGGGGCCCCAGCATTTT.

This chain links TRBV10-3 with TRBJ1-5, with a tentative D call TRBD1 (6 bases). Trimming pared 11 bases from V and 3 bases from J, leaving 14 bases between. Germline V gene data show CDR1 as ENHRY and CDR2 as SYGVKD. The CDR3 loop spans 13 amino acids. CDR3 residues: CAVTRDTNQPQHF. CDR3 bases: TGTGCCGTTACCCGGGACACCAATCAGCCCCAGCATTTT.

This clone was seen a handful of times. The chain joins TRBV30 to TRBJ1-1; 7 nucleotides align to TRBD1. Germline V lookup: CDR1 GTSNPN, CDR2 SVGIG (reference sequence). Losses at the gene ends were 0 bases for V and 1 base for J; bases not matched to a gene: 5. The CDR3 totals 15 residues. CDR3 protein: CAWSVWDRWNTEAFF. The DNA for the CDR3 is TGTGCCTGGAGTGTTTGGGACAGATGGAACACTGAAGCTTTCTTT.

In its sample, this clone was seen once. The chain uses TRBV19 and TRBJ2-7; 9 nucleotides align to TRBD1. Per the germline V gene, CDR1 is LNHDA and CDR2 is SQIVND (reference sequence). This CDR3 region has 15 residues. The V segment lost 6 bases and the J segment 4 bases; nucleotides outside the gene matches: 10. CDR3 amino acids: CASSSPGQGRYEQYF. CDR3 nucleotides: TGTGCCAGTAGCTCCCCGGGACAGGGACGGTACGAGCAGTACTTC.

The V gene is TRBV5-1, the J gene TRBJ2-7; D is perhaps TRBD1 or TRBD2 (5 bases each). Trimming cost V 1 base and J 1 base, with 9 bases left between them. This CDR3 has 14 residues. Germline loops: CDR1 SGHRS, CDR2 YFSETQ. The CDR3 loop reads CASSLPRESYEQYF. The CDR3 nucleotides read TGCGCCAGCAGCTTGCCCAGGGAGTCCTACGAGCAGTACTTC.

Regarding this clone: Other DNA variants within this sample encode the same CDR3. The rearrangement links TRBV15 to TRBJ1-5; TRBD1 is a possible D gene (5 bases). Trimming removed 2 bases at V and 3 bases at J, with 11 bases between. Germline values: CDR1 LNHNV, CDR2 YYDKDF (reference sequence). This CDR3 has 15 residues. CDR3 bases: TGTGCCACCAGCAGATCGGGGGAATCCAATCAGCCCCAGCATTTT. Encoded protein: CATSRSGESNQPQHF.

The V and J genes are TRBV30 and TRBJ1-5; unclear D gene. Germline V gene sequence: CDR1 GTSNPN, CDR2 SVGIG (reference sequence). Deletions cut 3 bases from V and 3 bases from J, with 9 bases between. This CDR3 has 13 amino acids. The CDR3 sequence is CAWRRTHNQPQHF. CDR3 bases: TGTGCCTGGAGACGGACCCACAATCAGCCCCAGCATTTT.

Only one count was recorded for this clone. The chain couples TRBV5-1 to TRBJ2-1; the D is unclear. With 4 bases removed from V and 0 bases from J, the gap between germline ends came to 11 bases. The CDR3 loop spans 15 amino acids. Germline lookup yields CDR1 SGHRS and CDR2 YFSETQ. The CDR3 sequence is CASSQGMNSYNEQFF. The CDR3 nucleotides are TGCGCCAGCAGCCAAGGGATGAACTCCTACAATGAGCAGTTCTTC.

The J gene is TRBJ1-1, the V gene TRBV7-9; D possibly corresponds to TRBD1 (6 bases). Germline values: CDR1 SEHNR, CDR2 FQNEAQ (reference sequence). V was pared by 7 bases and J by 7 bases, with 19 bases between. This CDR3 region has 14 residues. Here the CDR3 DNA reads TGTGCCAGCACCCCAACGGGGGGCTCCTTTGAAGCTTTCTTT. Amino acids: CASTPTGGSFEAFF.

The CDR3 spells CASSLFPTGHYGYTF. CDR3 nucleotides: TGTGCCAGCAGCTTGTTTCCTACCGGCCACTATGGCTACACCTTC. The chain recombines TRBV5-6 with TRBJ1-2; D uncertain. Between the trimmed V and J ends, which lost 1 base and 3 bases, there was a span of 13 bases. Germline values: CDR1 SGHDT, CDR2 YYEEEE. This CDR3 is 15 amino acids long. The whole variable domain, filled in from reference TRBV5-6 and TRBJ1-2, reads DAGVTQSPTHLIKTRGQQVTLRCSPKSGHDTVSWYQQALGQGPQFIFQYYEEEERQRGNFPDRFSGHQFPNYSSELNVNALLLGDSALYLCASSLFPTGHYGYTFGSGTRLTVV.

The chain joins TRBV20-1 to TRBJ2-5; a weak D match, TRBD1 (5 bases). The V and J ends lost 3 bases and 1 base respectively, with 15 bases between them. Looked up from germline, CDR1 is DFQATT and CDR2 is SNEGSKA (reference sequence). CDR3 length equals 15 residues. In nucleotides, the CDR3 is TGCAGTGCTAGTACGCACATGGACACCCAAGAGACCCAGTACTTC. Encoded protein: CSASTHMDTQETQYF.

V and J are TRBV18 and TRBJ1-6, with D uncertain. Looked up from germline, CDR1 is KGHSH and CDR2 is LQKENI. This CDR3 spans 16 amino acids. V lost 3 bases and J lost 0, with 9 bases in between. CDR3 nucleotides: TGTGCCAGCTCACCTATTCCTAGCTCCTATAATTCACCCCTCCACTTT. Protein product: CASSPIPSSYNSPLHF.